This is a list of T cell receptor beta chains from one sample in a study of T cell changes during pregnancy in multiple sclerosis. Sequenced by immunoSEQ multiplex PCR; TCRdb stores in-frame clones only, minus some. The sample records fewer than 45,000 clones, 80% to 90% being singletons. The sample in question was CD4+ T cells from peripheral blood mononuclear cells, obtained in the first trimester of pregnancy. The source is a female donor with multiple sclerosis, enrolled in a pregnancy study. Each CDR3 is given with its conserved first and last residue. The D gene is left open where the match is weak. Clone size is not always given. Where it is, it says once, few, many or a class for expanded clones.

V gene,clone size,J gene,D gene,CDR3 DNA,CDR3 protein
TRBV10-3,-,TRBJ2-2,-,TGTGCCATCCGAGCCTCAGAGGGCACCGGGGAGCTGTTTTTT,CAIRASEGTGELFF
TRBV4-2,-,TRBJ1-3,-,TGTGCCAGCAGCCAAGAGAGGAAATCTGGAAACACCATATATTTT,CASSQERKSGNTIYF
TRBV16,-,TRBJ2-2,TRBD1,TGTGCCAGCAGACCAGGACAGGGGTACGGGGAGCTGTTTTTT,CASRPGQGYGELFF
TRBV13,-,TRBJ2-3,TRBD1,TGTGCCAGTATGAGGACAGGGGATGCAAATACGCAGTATTTT,CASMRTGDANTQYF
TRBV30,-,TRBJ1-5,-,TGTGCCTGGAGTGTACGGAGAGGTATGGGCAATCAGCCCCAGCATTTT,CAWSVRRGMGNQPQHF
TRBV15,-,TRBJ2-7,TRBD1,TGTGCCACCAGCAGAGACAGGGGGCGAGACTCCTACGAGCAGTACTTC,CATSRDRGRDSYEQYF
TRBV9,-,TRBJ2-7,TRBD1,TGTGCCAGCAGCGTAACCGACAGGGCTGCGCAGTACTTC,CASSVTDRAAQYF
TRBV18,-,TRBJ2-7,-,TGTGCCAGCTCATCCCGCGCGAGGGTCTACGAGCAGTACTTC,CASSSRARVYEQYF
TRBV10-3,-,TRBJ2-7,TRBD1,TGTGCCATCAGTCTCCGACAGGGGCACCACGAGCAGTACTTC,CAISLRQGHHEQYF
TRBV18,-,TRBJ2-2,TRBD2,TGTGCCAGCTCACGTCCGGGACTAGCGGGAGCCGGGGAGCTGTTTTTT,CASSRPGLAGAGELFF
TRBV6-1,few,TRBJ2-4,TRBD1,TGTGCCAGCAGTGATTTTGTCACAGGGGGAGGCAAAAACATTCAGTACTTC,CASSDFVTGGGKNIQYF
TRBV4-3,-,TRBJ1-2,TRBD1,TGCGCCAGCAGCCGCAATACAGGGGGATATGGCTACACCTTC,CASSRNTGGYGYTF
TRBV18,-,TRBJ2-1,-,TGTGCCAGCTCACCTCCCGCGGTCGGGGAGCAGTTCTTC,CASSPPAVGEQFF
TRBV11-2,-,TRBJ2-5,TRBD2,TGTGCCAGCAGCCCTCGCCTAGCGGTGCTCGGGAAGACCCAGTACTTC,CASSPRLAVLGKTQYF
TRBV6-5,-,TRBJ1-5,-,TGTGCCAGCCGGGAGGGGAGCAATCAGCCCCAGCATTTT,CASREGSNQPQHF
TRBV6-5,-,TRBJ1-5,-,TGTGCCAGCAGTTACTCGAGAGATCAGCCCCAGCATTTT,CASSYSRDQPQHF
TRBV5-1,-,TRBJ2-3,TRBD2,TGCGCCAGCAGCTTTGTCCTAGCGGGAGACGAATCAGATACGCAGTATTTT,CASSFVLAGDESDTQYF
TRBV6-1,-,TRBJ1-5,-,TGTGCCAGCAGTGGAATCGTCGAGTATCAGCCCCAGCATTTT,CASSGIVEYQPQHF
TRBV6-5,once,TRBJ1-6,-,TGTGCCAGCAGTTATCTTTCAGACTATAATTCACCCCTCCACTTT,CASSYLSDYNSPLHF
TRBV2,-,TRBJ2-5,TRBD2,TGTGCCAGCAGTGAAGGGCTAGCGGGACCGATAGAGACCCAGTACTTC,CASSEGLAGPIETQYF
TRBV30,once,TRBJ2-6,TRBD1,TGTGCCTGGAGTGTAACCGGGACAGGGGTTGGGGCCAACGTCCTGACTTTC,CAWSVTGTGVGANVLTF
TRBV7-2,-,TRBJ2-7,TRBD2,TGTGCCAGCAGCTCTAAAGCGGGAGCGGCCAGCTACGAGCAGTACTTC,CASSSKAGAASYEQYF
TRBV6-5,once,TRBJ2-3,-,TGTGCCAGCAGTAGTGTTTGGGGGGCAGATACGCAGTATTTT,CASSSVWGADTQYF